This is a list of T cell receptor beta chains from one sample in a study of blood T cell repertoires in COVID-19. This table comes from immunoSEQ multiplex PCR, and its TCRdb copy is limited to in-frame clones, with some not included. This table has over 30,000 clones, about 90% appearing once. The sequenced material came from peripheral blood. All receptors come from an older man with acute or convalescent COVID-19. CDR3s include the opening cysteine and the closing phenylalanine or tryptophan. A D gene is named only where the DNA matches it firmly. Where a row states a size, it is once, few, many or the class of an expanded clone; other rows omit it.

J gene,D gene,clone size,V gene,CDR3 DNA,CDR3 protein
TRBJ2-1,TRBD1,.,TRBV6-5,TGTGCCAGCACTCCGGGACAGGGTTTTTACAATGAGCAGTTCTTC,CASTPGQGFYNEQFF
TRBJ2-2,TRBD2,.,TRBV30,TGTGCCTGGAGTCGAGGTCGGGGGGGCCCCGGGGAGCTGTTTTTT,CAWSRGRGGPGELFF
TRBJ2-7,.,.,TRBV25-1,TGTGCCAGCACCCTGTCAGGGGCCCCCTACGAGCAGTACTTC,CASTLSGAPYEQYF
TRBJ2-6,TRBD1,.,TRBV27,TGTGCCAGCAGTTCTGGGGACAGGTCCTCTGGGGCCAACGTCCTGACTTTC,CASSSGDRSSGANVLTF
TRBJ2-1,TRBD2,.,TRBV19,TGTGCCAGTAGTATAGAGCGGGGGGCCAATGAGCAGTTCTTC,CASSIERGANEQFF
TRBJ1-5,.,.,TRBV6-1,TGTGCCAGCAGTGATGGGGCTGAATACAATCAGCCCCAGCATTTT,CASSDGAEYNQPQHF
TRBJ1-6,.,.,TRBV28,TGTGCCAGCAGCCGTTCCGGGGCGGGGGGGTCACCCCTCCACTTT,CASSRSGAGGSPLHF
TRBJ1-2,.,.,TRBV28,TGTGCCAGCAGTACAGGGCCCCTCGGCTACACCTTC,CASSTGPLGYTF
TRBJ2-2,TRBD1,.,TRBV5-4,TGTGCCAGCAGCTTTGAGACAGGGGACTCCGGGGAGCTGTTTTTT,CASSFETGDSGELFF
TRBJ2-7,TRBD1,.,TRBV18,TGTGCCAGCTCGGGGACAGGGGGCGAAAGCTCCTACGAGCAGTACTTC,CASSGTGGESSYEQYF
TRBJ2-2,TRBD1,.,TRBV19,TGTGCCAGTAGTACGGACAGGGCCACCGGGGAGCTGTTTTTT,CASSTDRATGELFF
TRBJ1-2,TRBD1,.,TRBV3-1/TRBV3-2,TGTGCCAGCAGCCAGACCTATGGGACAGGGCGGAACTATGGCTACACCTTC,CASSQTYGTGRNYGYTF
TRBJ2-2,.,.,TRBV29-1,TGCAGCGGCACAGGGACGAACACCGGGGAGCTGTTTTTT,CSGTGTNTGELFF
TRBJ1-1,TRBD1,once,TRBV11-2,TGTGCCAGCAGCACGACAGGGTTATCGGGCACTGAAGCTTTCTTT,CASSTTGLSGTEAFF
TRBJ1-2,.,few,TRBV15,TGTGCCACCAGCAGAGAGGGGGGATTCTATGGCTACACCTTC,CATSREGGFYGYTF
TRBJ2-7,TRBD1,few,TRBV15,TGTGCCACCAGCAGAGATCTGAGGGGGCAAGGCGAGCAGTACTTC,CATSRDLRGQGEQYF
TRBJ2-7,TRBD1,.,TRBV5-1,TGCGCCAGCAGCTTGCCCTCACAGGGACAGACCTACGAGCAGTACTTC,CASSLPSQGQTYEQYF
TRBJ1-1,.,.,TRBV7-9,TGTGCCAGCAGGTTAAGAGGGCTGAACACTGAAGCTTTCTTT,CASRLRGLNTEAFF
TRBJ2-5,TRBD2,.,TRBV7-2,TGTGCCAGCAGCTTCCTTAGCGGGGGGGCCGGAGAGACCCAGTACTTC,CASSFLSGGAGETQYF
TRBJ1-1,.,.,TRBV6-4,TGTGCCAGCCGTAGGACAGCCGAGACTGAAGCTTTCTTT,CASRRTAETEAFF
TRBJ1-1,TRBD1,.,TRBV5-4,TGTGCCAGCAGCTTTACAGGGGTGAACACTGAAGCTTTCTTT,CASSFTGVNTEAFF
TRBJ2-7,TRBD1,.,TRBV7-6,TGTGCCAGCAGCTTAGCAGGGGGCCCATCCTACGAGCAGTACTTC,CASSLAGGPSYEQYF
TRBJ1-2,.,.,TRBV6-5,TGTGCCAGCAAGCAAGCAGGGCCAGACTATGGCTACACCTTC,CASKQAGPDYGYTF
TRBJ1-2,TRBD1,.,TRBV27,TGTGCCAGCAGTTTATTGACAGGGTCCTCTTCTTTCTATGGCTACACCTTC,CASSLLTGSSSFYGYTF
TRBJ1-1,.,.,TRBV4-2,TGTGCCAGCAGCCCGTCAGGGATCCCCGACGGGAACACTGAAGCTTTCTTT,CASSPSGIPDGNTEAFF
TRBJ1-1,.,.,TRBV29-1,TGCAGCGTGACGGGGAACACTGAAGCTTTCTTT,CSVTGNTEAFF
TRBJ1-4,.,.,TRBV19,TGTGCCAGTAGTATCGGGGAGACTAATGAAAAACTGTTTTTT,CASSIGETNEKLFF
TRBJ1-3,.,.,TRBV3-1/TRBV3-2,TGTGCCAGCAGCCAAGCGGGACTTACTGGAAACACCATATATTTT,CASSQAGLTGNTIYF
TRBJ1-5,TRBD1,.,TRBV11-2,TGTGCCAGCAGCCCACAGGGGGCCGGGCAGCCCCAGCATTTT,CASSPQGAGQPQHF
TRBJ1-2,.,.,TRBV18,TGTGCCAGCTCACCACAGGGGCCAGCTAACTATGGCTACACCTTC,CASSPQGPANYGYTF
TRBJ1-6,TRBD1,.,TRBV11-2,TGTGCCAGCAGCTGGTCAGGGGGGAGTCCGATGTCACCCCTCCACTTT,CASSWSGGSPMSPLHF
TRBJ1-4,.,.,TRBV7-9,TGTGCCAGCAGCTTTTCGGGGGGTCTTAATGAAAAACTGTTTTTT,CASSFSGGLNEKLFF
TRBJ1-4,.,.,TRBV5-1,TGCGCCAGCAGCTTCTGGGGGCAGGCTAATGAAAAACTGTTTTTT,CASSFWGQANEKLFF
TRBJ1-5,TRBD1,.,TRBV19,TGTGCCAGTAGTGACTTCTCGACAGGGGCATTTCAGCCCCAGCATTTT,CASSDFSTGAFQPQHF
TRBJ1-5,TRBD1,.,TRBV6-5,TGTGCCAGCAGATGGGGACAGGTAAGGCCCCAGCATTTT,CASRWGQVRPQHF
TRBJ1-6,TRBD1,.,TRBV5-6,TGTGCCAGCAGCGCGACAGGGATGAATTCACCCCTCCACTTT,CASSATGMNSPLHF